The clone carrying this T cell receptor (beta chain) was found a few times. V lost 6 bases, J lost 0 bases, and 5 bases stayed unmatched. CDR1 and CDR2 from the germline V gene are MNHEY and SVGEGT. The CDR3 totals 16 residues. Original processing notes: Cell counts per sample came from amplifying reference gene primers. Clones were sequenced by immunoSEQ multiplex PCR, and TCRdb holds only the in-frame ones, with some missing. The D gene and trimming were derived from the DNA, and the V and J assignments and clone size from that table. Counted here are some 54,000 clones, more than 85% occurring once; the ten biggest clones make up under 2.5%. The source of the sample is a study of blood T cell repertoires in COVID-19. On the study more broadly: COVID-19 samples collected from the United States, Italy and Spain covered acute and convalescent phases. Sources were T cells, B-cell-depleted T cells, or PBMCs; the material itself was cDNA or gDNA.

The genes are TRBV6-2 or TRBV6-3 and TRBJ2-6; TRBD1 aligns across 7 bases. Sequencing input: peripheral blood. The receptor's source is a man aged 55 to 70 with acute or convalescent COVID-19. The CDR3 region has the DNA TGTGCCAGCAGCGGACAGGCGCACTCTGGGGCCAACGTCCTGACTTTC. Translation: CASSGQAHSGANVLTF.